This TCR beta chain appears in the sequencing data of a study of blood T cells in healthy people across ages. Study-wide results and limits: Both higher diversity and more naive CD4+ cells marked long-lived donors when set against aged donors.

With a J-beta primer mix and a sample-barcoded 5' primer, a second PCR ran about 7 to 11 cycles. One entry per CDR3 protein, called by TCRdb with MiXCR from the 5' RACE reads. The sample gives hundreds of thousands of distinct CDR3 sequences, around 48% of which show up once; 10% to 15% is in the top ten. As concerns this clonotype: What it binds is not known.

This CDR3 has 15 residues. The V and J ends lost 0 bases and 13 bases respectively, with 19 bases between them. Looked up from germline, CDR1 is LGHNA and CDR2 is YNFKEQ. The receptor was isolated from a man aged 25 to 45 in good health. Sequences were obtained from blood. The chain joins TRBV4-2 to TRBJ1-5, with D tentatively TRBD1 (5 bases). In DNA form, the CDR3 reads TGTGCCAGCAGCCAAGAAGTTTCCGGTTGGACACCACAGCATTTT. This codes for CASSQEVSGWTPQHF.